This paragraph reports one TCR beta chain. The sample is drawn from a study of Ad26.COV2.S vaccination and SARS-CoV-2 variants. Overall study: The vaccine Ad26.COV2.S was put into the muscle once, or twice with 56 days between.

The CDR3 spans 16 residues. The germline V gene has CDR1 LNHDA and CDR2 SQIVND (reference sequence). V dropped 7 bases and J dropped 1; count of bases not matched to a gene: 9. Treatment given: 19 received Ad26.COV2.S at low or high dose, single or two shots; roughly five received placebo; per-sample allocation not given. On day 63 after the first injection, vaccine and placebo recipients gave samples. The repertoire was sequenced with immunoSEQ multiplex PCR; TCRdb's copy has only in-frame clones and lacks some. The data hold about 350,000 clones, with more than 85% observed a single time. V and J are TRBV19 and TRBJ1-5, with TRBD1 identical over 8 bases. The receptor was isolated from a person aged 18-65 years who received the Ad26.COV2.S COVID-19 vaccine or a placebo. The specimen was peripheral blood, collected in a trial of Ad26.COV2.S vaccine versus placebo. The CDR3 sequence is CASTGQGGRSNQPQHF. The CDR3 nucleotides are TGTGCCAGTACCGGACAGGGAGGGAGGAGCAATCAGCCCCAGCATTTT.